The 21 T cell receptor beta chains presented below share a single source sample, sequenced in a study of blood T cell repertoires in COVID-19. Using immunoSEQ multiplex PCR, the repertoire was profiled, and TCRdb retains in-frame clones only, with some absent. This sample has 120,000 to 150,000 clones, with about 88% found just once. The sample consisted of peripheral blood. The receptors were gathered from a human donor with acute or convalescent COVID-19. The donor label of this sample is uncertain.

The chain recombines TRBV6-2 or TRBV6-3 with TRBJ2-2; D is undetermined. V was trimmed by 6 bases and J by 1 base, leaving 18 bases between them. This CDR3 has 17 residues. The germline gives CDR1 MNHEY, CDR2 SVGEGT. CDR3 sequence reads: CASSNRGRLQNTGELFF. The CDR3 DNA sequence: TGTGCCAGCAGCAATCGTGGCAGGCTACAGAACACCGGGGAGCTGTTTTTT.

This rearrangement joins TRBV6-2 or TRBV6-3 to TRBJ2-4; TRBD2 matches 14 bases. There are 19 residues in the CDR3. The V gene's germline CDR1 is MNHEY and CDR2 SVGEGT. The V gene end was trimmed by 0 bases and the J gene end by 0 bases; junction bases not matched to a gene: 4. The CDR3 DNA is TGTGCCAGCAGTTACTCGGGACTAGCGGGAGATGTAGCCAAAAACATTCAGTACTTC. It is translated as CASSYSGLAGDVAKNIQYF.

The chain is built from TRBV9 and TRBJ1-5; 9 bases match TRBD1. This CDR3 is 14 amino acids long. Germline loops: CDR1 SGDLS, CDR2 YYNGEE. J gave up 4 bases and V 4 bases, and 3 bases lay outside the gene matches. In DNA, the CDR3 is TGTGCCAGCAGCCTAGGGACAGGGAATCAGCCCCAGCATTTT. It translates to CASSLGTGNQPQHF.

This chain links TRBV7-2 with TRBJ2-4, with TRBD2 matching 7 bases. Germline V gives CDR1 SGHTA, CDR2 FQGNSA. V shed 3 bases, J shed 7 bases, and the junction held 3 bases outside the gene matches. The length of the CDR3 is 13 residues. CDR3 DNA: TGTGCCAGCAGCTTTGGGGACTACAACATTCAGTACTTC. Translating gives CASSFGDYNIQYF.

This chain connects TRBV6-1 to TRBJ1-4; 7 nucleotides match TRBD1. Unmatched junction bases numbered 4, after V lost 2 bases and J lost 4 bases. Germline CDR1 is MNHNS and CDR2 is SASEGT. This CDR3 has 15 amino acids. CDR3 region: CASSEKGQHNEKLFF. The CDR3 DNA reads as TGTGCCAGCAGTGAAAAGGGACAGCATAATGAAAAACTGTTTTTT.

V usage is TRBV10-3 and J usage is TRBJ2-7; 10 nucleotides agree with TRBD2. The CDR3 spans 16 residues. Germline lookup yields CDR1 ENHRY and CDR2 SYGVKD. The V and J ends lost 3 bases and 2 bases, in that order; junction bases with no gene match: 7. CDR3 bases: TGTGCCATCAGTGAAACGCTAGCGGGGGCCACCTACGAGCAGTACTTC. It is translated as CAISETLAGATYEQYF.

V gene TRBV9 combines with J gene TRBJ1-1; D is uncertain. V was cut by 5 bases and J by 1 base, with 12 bases left in between. The CDR3 runs to 14 residues. Germline V gene sequence: CDR1 SGDLS, CDR2 YYNGEE. The chain's CDR3 is CASSLEGSNTEAFF. CDR3 in DNA: TGTGCCAGCAGTTTGGAGGGTTCGAACACTGAAGCTTTCTTT.

This chain links TRBV5-6 with TRBJ2-1; TRBD1 matches 7 bases. This CDR3 region has 15 residues. The germline CDR1 and CDR2 sequences are SGHDT and YYEEEE. Losses at the gene ends were 1 base for V and 8 bases for J; bases not matched to a gene: 9. CDR3 nucleotides: TGTGCCAGCAGCTTGTTAGGACAGGCTACAGATGAGCAGTTCTTC. Amino acid sequence: CASSLLGQATDEQFF. Combining the CDR3 with reference TRBV5-6 and TRBJ2-1 gives the whole variable domain DAGVTQSPTHLIKTRGQQVTLRCSPKSGHDTVSWYQQALGQGPQFIFQYYEEEERQRGNFPDRFSGHQFPNYSSELNVNALLLGDSALYLCASSLLGQATDEQFFGPGTRLTVL.

This chain links TRBV4-2 with TRBJ2-5; tentatively, D is TRBD1 (5 bases). There are 16 residues in the CDR3. The germline CDR1 and CDR2 sequences are LGHNA and YNFKEQ. V lost 1 base and J 2 bases, leaving 14 bases between the germline ends. The CDR3 DNA is TGTGCCAGCAGCCAAGGTCCTGTAGACAGTCAAGAGACCCAGTACTTC. Its protein is CASSQGPVDSQETQYF.

The rearrangement joins TRBV2 to TRBJ1-5; TRBD1 matches 8 bases. The CDR3 extends over 14 amino acids. V was pared by 5 bases and J by 5 bases, with 5 bases of the junction left unmatched. The germline V gene has CDR1 SNHLY and CDR2 FYNNEI. CDR3 residues: CASSKDRDHQPQHF. As DNA, the CDR3 is TGTGCCAGCAGTAAGGACAGGGACCATCAGCCCCAGCATTTT. The whole variable domain, filled in from reference TRBV2 and TRBJ1-5, reads EPEVTQTPSHQVTQMGQEVILRCVPISNHLYFYWYRQILGQKVEFLVSFYNNEISEKSEIFDDQFSVERPDGSNFTLKIRSTKLEDSAMYFCASSKDRDHQPQHFGDGTRLSIL.

The CDR3 loop is CATSERATGELFF. The CDR3, as DNA: TGTGCCACCAGTGAGAGAGCAACCGGGGAGCTGTTTTTT. The chain has TRBV24-1 and TRBJ2-2; D gene unclear. Trimming took off 4 bases at V and 5 bases at J, with 7 bases between the two ends. The CDR3 loop spans 13 amino acids. Germline lookup yields CDR1 KGHDR and CDR2 SFDVKD.

Note on this clone: The same CDR3 arises from other DNA sequences in this sample as well. The chain links TRBV18 to TRBJ1-1; D is uncertain. Germline loops: CDR1 KGHSH, CDR2 LQKENI. This CDR3 has 11 amino acids. Trimming left V 6 bases short and J 3 bases short, with 5 bases between. CDR3 DNA: TGTGCCAGCTCCGGTGACACTGAAGCTTTCTTT. This sequence encodes CASSGDTEAFF.

V is TRBV27 and J is TRBJ1-2; 8 bases map to TRBD1. V lost 5 bases and J lost 5; bases outside the gene matches: 4. The length of the CDR3 is 13 residues. Germline values: CDR1 MNHEY, CDR2 SMNVEV (reference sequence). The CDR3 nucleotides are TGTGCCAGCAGTCCCGACAGGGGTTATGGCTACACCTTC. Translated, it gives CASSPDRGYGYTF.

This chain uses TRBV9 with TRBJ1-2; D possibly corresponds to TRBD1 (5 bases). Between the trimmed V and J ends, which lost 0 bases and 1 base, there was a span of 7 bases. CDR3 length equals 14 residues. CDR1 is SGDLS, CDR2 YYNGEE, per germline. CDR3: CASSVATVNYGYTF. The CDR3 nucleotides read TGTGCCAGCAGCGTAGCGACAGTTAACTATGGCTACACCTTC.

J is TRBJ2-7 and V is TRBV7-8, with D possibly TRBD1 on 7 matching bases. The ends were cut back, 5 bases at V and 1 base at J, with 12 bases in the middle. Germline V CDR1 and CDR2: SGHVS, FQNEAQ. This CDR3 region has 14 residues. In DNA form, the CDR3 reads TGTGCCAGCAGCCCCCAGGGGGGATCCTACGAGCAGTACTTC. It encodes CASSPQGGSYEQYF. The complete variable domain, with remaining parts taken from reference TRBV7-8 and TRBJ2-7, reads GAGVSQSPRYKVAKRGQDVALRCDPISGHVSLFWYQQALGQGPEFLTYFQNEAQLDKSGLPSDRFFAERPEGSVSTLKIQRTQQEDSAVYLCASSPQGGSYEQYFGPGTRLTVT.

This rearrangement joins TRBV4-3 to TRBJ2-1; tentative D call: TRBD2 (6 bases). CDR3 length equals 15 residues. Per germline, CDR1 LGHNA and CDR2 YSLEER. With 0 bases removed from V and 5 bases from J, the gap between germline ends came to 11 bases. Here the CDR3 reads CASSQDGSGNNEQFF. The CDR3 nucleotides are TGCGCCAGCAGCCAAGATGGTAGCGGCAACAATGAGCAGTTCTTC.

This chain uses TRBV5-1 with TRBJ1-3; TRBD1 is a possible D gene (6 bases). The CDR3 consists of 16 residues. From germline, CDR1 is SGHRS and CDR2 YFSETQ. V was clipped by 2 bases and J by 2 bases, with 14 bases between them. The CDR3 DNA reads TGCGCCAGCAGCTTAACCGCCGGGACAACTGGAAACACCATATATTTT. It translates to CASSLTAGTTGNTIYF.

This rearrangement joins TRBV24-1 to TRBJ2-2; the match to TRBD2 covers 8 bases. V lost 9 bases and J lost 7; bases outside the gene matches: 27. The CDR3 length is 20 residues. Germline assignment: CDR1 KGHDR and CDR2 SFDVKD. The CDR3 loop is CATGTAVVGKAGARNGELFF. CDR3 nucleotides: TGTGCCACCGGGACGGCGGTGGTGGGCAAAGCGGGAGCAAGGAACGGGGAGCTGTTTTTT.

This chain joins TRBV9 and TRBJ2-1; D might be TRBD1 (5 bases). This CDR3 is 14 amino acids long. Germline V gives CDR1 SGDLS, CDR2 YYNGEE. V was shortened by 0 bases and J by 7 bases, with 11 bases between the two germline ends. CDR3 DNA sequence: TGTGCCAGCAGCGTAGAGGGGCCCGGGAATGAGCAGTTCTTC. Translated, it gives CASSVEGPGNEQFF.

The rearrangement links TRBV15 to TRBJ2-7; 10 bases line up with TRBD2. Unmatched junction bases numbered 11, after V lost 5 bases and J lost 7 bases. Looked up from germline, CDR1 is LNHNV and CDR2 is YYDKDF (reference sequence). CDR3 length: 15 amino acids. The CDR3 here is CATSLGSGGADEQYF. The CDR3 DNA reads TGTGCCACCAGCCTCGGGAGCGGGGGGGCGGATGAGCAGTACTTC.

The chain joins TRBV9 to TRBJ2-5; D gene unclear. V was shortened by 0 bases and J by 5 bases, with 5 bases between the two germline ends. The CDR3 contains 12 residues. Per germline, CDR1 SGDLS and CDR2 YYNGEE. The CDR3 here is CASSVVGETQYF. CDR3 sequence (DNA): TGTGCCAGCAGCGTAGTCGGGGAGACCCAGTACTTC.